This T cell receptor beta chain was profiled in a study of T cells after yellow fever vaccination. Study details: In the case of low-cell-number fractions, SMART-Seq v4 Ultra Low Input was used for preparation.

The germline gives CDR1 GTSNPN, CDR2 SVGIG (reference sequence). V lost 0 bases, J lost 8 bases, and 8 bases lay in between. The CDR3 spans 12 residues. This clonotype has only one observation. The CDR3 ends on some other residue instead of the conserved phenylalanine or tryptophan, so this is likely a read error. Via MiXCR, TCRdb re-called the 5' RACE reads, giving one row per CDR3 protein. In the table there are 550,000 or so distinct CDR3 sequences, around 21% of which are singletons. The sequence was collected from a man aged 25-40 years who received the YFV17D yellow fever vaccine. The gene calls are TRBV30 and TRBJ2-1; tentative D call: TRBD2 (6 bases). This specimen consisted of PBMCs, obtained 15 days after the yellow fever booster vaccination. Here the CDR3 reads CAWSVLAHEQFL. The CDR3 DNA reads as TGTGCCTGGAGTGTACTAGCCCATGAGCAGTTCTTA.